One and the same sample provided the 10 T cell receptor beta chains below, sequenced in a study of glioma-infiltrating T cells after dendritic cell vaccination. Some clones are missing from TCRdb's copy, which holds only in-frame ones; the method was immunoSEQ multiplex PCR. Seen here are about 67,000 clones, about 86% observed once, and the top ten hold under 8%. Source: blood, taken before dendritic cell vaccination. The origin of the receptors is a human donor with glioblastoma.

The chain employs TRBV11-2 and TRBJ2-7; tentative D call: TRBD1 (5 bases). The CDR3 loop spans 11 amino acids. CDR1 SGHAT and CDR2 FQNNGV come from the germline V gene. Trimming removed 2 bases from V and 9 bases from J, with 8 bases in between. The chain's CDR3 is CASSLLDTQYF. Here the CDR3 DNA reads TGTGCCAGCAGCTTATTGGACACGCAGTACTTC.

This chain connects TRBV15 to TRBJ2-5; 7 bases match TRBD2. CDR1 and CDR2 from the germline V gene are LNHNV and YYDKDF (reference sequence). V lost 6 bases to trimming and J lost 2 bases; unmatched junction nucleotides: 3. The CDR3 loop spans 13 amino acids. The CDR3 region has the DNA TGTGCCACCAGTTACGGGGGGCAAGAGACCCAGTACTTC. Amino acids: CATSYGGQETQYF.

The chain has TRBV5-1 and TRBJ2-3; 9 bases align to TRBD2. Trimming removed 3 bases from V and 2 bases from J; junction bases left unmatched: 7. The CDR3 is 16 residues long. Germline V gene data show CDR1 as SGHRS and CDR2 as YFSETQ. CDR3 in DNA: TGCGCCAGCAGCTATAGGCGGGGGGGAAACACAGATACGCAGTATTTT. It is translated as CASSYRRGGNTDTQYF.

V gene TRBV6-5 combines with J gene TRBJ1-2; D perhaps matches TRBD1 (5 bases). From germline, CDR1 is MNHEY and CDR2 SVGAGI. V lost 5 bases to trimming and J lost 6 bases, with 13 bases between them. The CDR3 has 13 residues. The CDR3: CASSQSGRDGYTF. CDR3 coding DNA: TGTGCCAGCAGTCAATCCGGCAGGGATGGCTACACCTTC.

This clone was detected only a few times. The chain carries TRBV2 and TRBJ2-7, with D unresolved. V was trimmed by 2 bases and J by 2 bases, leaving 10 bases between them. This CDR3 contains 14 residues. Looked up from germline, CDR1 is SNHLY and CDR2 is FYNNEI. CDR3 amino acids: CASSEYGRPYEQYF. Written as DNA, the CDR3 is TGTGCCAGCAGTGAATATGGCAGGCCCTACGAGCAGTACTTC. Combining the CDR3 with reference TRBV2 and TRBJ2-7 gives the whole variable domain EPEVTQTPSHQVTQMGQEVILRCVPISNHLYFYWYRQILGQKVEFLVSFYNNEISEKSEIFDDQFSVERPDGSNFTLKIRSTKLEDSAMYFCASSEYGRPYEQYFGPGTRLTVT.

The CDR3 is CASSIARGNEQFF. DNA of the CDR3: TGTGCCAGTAGTATCGCCAGGGGAAATGAGCAGTTCTTC. The genes are TRBV19 and TRBJ2-1; maybe TRBD1 (6 bases). V lost 3 bases and J 7 bases, leaving 10 bases between the germline ends. CDR3 length equals 13 residues. Germline lookup yields CDR1 LNHDA and CDR2 SQIVND (reference sequence).

This clone was recorded a few times. The chain joins TRBV2 to TRBJ2-7; D is ambiguous. Germline lookup yields CDR1 SNHLY and CDR2 FYNNEI. Trimming took off 1 base at V and 6 bases at J, with 4 bases between the two ends. CDR3 length: 11 residues. The CDR3 nucleotides read TGTGCCAGCAGTGAAGGTCGCGAGCAGTACTTC. Its translation: CASSEGREQYF.

This clone was seen just once. The chain couples TRBV7-8 to TRBJ1-2, with TRBD1 as a possible D gene (5 bases). CDR1 and CDR2 from the germline V gene are SGHVS and FQNEAQ. Trimming shortened V by 1 base and J by 7 bases, and 13 bases separated the two germline ends. The CDR3 is 14 amino acids. CDR3 protein: CASSLVAGDLGYTF. The CDR3 DNA reads as TGTGCCAGCAGCTTAGTGGCGGGGGACCTTGGCTACACCTTC.

This chain connects TRBV16 to TRBJ2-3, with 7 bases that match TRBD1. CDR3 size: 15 residues. Losses at the gene ends were 0 bases for V and 10 bases for J; bases not matched to a gene: 10. Germline lookup yields CDR1 KGHSY and CDR2 FQNENV. For the CDR3, the DNA is TGTGCCAGCAGCCAATCGATGACAGGGTCGAGGGCGCAGTATTTT. Translating gives CASSQSMTGSRAQYF.

The chain carries TRBV7-6 and TRBJ2-2, with D unresolved. The CDR3 sequence is 17 residues long. Trimming shortened V by 0 bases and J by 0 bases, and 11 bases separated the two germline ends. The germline gives CDR1 SGHVS, CDR2 FNYEAQ. The CDR3 coding sequence is TGTGCCAGCAGCTTAGCGCCCAGTATTACGAACACCGGGGAGCTGTTTTTT. Its translation: CASSLAPSITNTGELFF. Variable domain in full (rest from reference TRBV7-6 and TRBJ2-2): GAGVSQSPRYKVTKRGQDVALRCDPISGHVSLYWYRQALGQGPEFLTYFNYEAQQDKSGLPNDRFSAERPEGSISTLTIQRTEQRDSAMYRCASSLAPSITNTGELFFGEGSRLTVL.